These 18 T cell receptor beta chains were sequenced from one sample in a study of T cells in Graves' hyperthyroidism and ophthalmopathy. From RNA transcripts, TCR beta CDR3 regions were amplified. Using the HTBI primer set, a first-round RT-PCR was run on the TCR CDR3. TCRdb processed the multiplex PCR reads anew with MiXCR; each CDR3 protein has one entry. The profile shows about 400,000 distinct CDR3 sequences, roughly an eighth of them singletons. Sequencing input: blood. Receptor source: a woman younger than 30 with Graves' hyperthyroidism.

This clonotype came up many times. The V and J genes are TRBV28 and TRBJ1-1; D possibly corresponds to TRBD1 (5 bases). Trimming took off 2 bases at V and 2 bases at J, with 12 bases between the two ends. The germline gives CDR1 MDHEN, CDR2 SYDVKM. This CDR3 region has 15 residues. In nucleotides, the CDR3 is TGTGCCAGCAGTTTACCCCAGGGTCTTAACACTGAAGCTTTCTTT. Residues: CASSLPQGLNTEAFF.

A word on this clonotype: This may come from a read error, since a much larger clone is one base off. J is TRBJ2-7 and V is TRBV18; 7 bases map to TRBD1. The CDR3 has 15 amino acids. CDR1 is KGHSH and CDR2 is LQKENI in the germline V gene. With V trimmed by 6 bases and J by 5 bases, 13 bases remained unmatched. CDR3 nucleotides: TGTGCCAGCTCGTATATGGGCGACAGGGCCCACGAGCAGTACTTC. Residues: CASSYMGDRAHEQYF.

In its sample, this clonotype was seen many times. The chain recombines TRBV20-1 with TRBJ2-7; TRBD2 matches 10 bases. Looked up from germline, CDR1 is DFQATT and CDR2 is SNEGSKA (reference sequence). V was clipped by 5 bases and J by 1 base; unmatched bases: 8. The CDR3 runs 15 residues. The CDR3 DNA sequence: TGCAGTGCTCCTAATGGACTAGCGGTGTCCTACGAGCAGTACTTC. This sequence encodes CSAPNGLAVSYEQYF.

This clonotype was counted a single time. The genes are TRBV27 and TRBJ2-2; TRBD2 is a possible D gene (6 bases). The CDR3 spans 17 residues. Trimming pared 3 bases from V and 0 bases from J, leaving 14 bases between. Germline V gene lookup returns CDR1 MNHEY and CDR2 SMNVEV (reference sequence). The CDR3 region is CASSFNIGTSNTGELFF. The CDR3 bases are TGTGCCAGCAGTTTCAATATAGGGACTTCGAACACCGGGGAGCTGTTTTTT.

There are a few counts of this clonotype. The V call is TRBV9, the J call TRBJ1-1; D perhaps matches TRBD1 (5 bases). The CDR3 runs to 14 residues. The ends were cut back, 0 bases at V and 3 bases at J, with 9 bases in the middle. Germline CDR1 reads SGDLS; CDR2 reads YYNGEE. This chain's CDR3 is CASSVEEGHTEAFF. DNA for the CDR3: TGTGCCAGCAGCGTAGAAGAGGGGCACACTGAAGCTTTCTTT.

In this sample, this clonotype turned up a few times. The genes are TRBV20-1 and TRBJ1-1; D is unclear. Per germline, CDR1 DFQATT and CDR2 SNEGSKA (reference sequence). The CDR3 extends over 13 amino acids. The V and J ends lost 0 bases and 7 bases respectively, with 12 bases between them. CDR3 nucleotides: TGCAGTGCTAGAGATCACGGGGTCTATGAAGCTTTCTTT. Protein: CSARDHGVYEAFF.

A word on this clonotype: With a much larger clone just one base away, this may be a read error. The chain links TRBV7-9 to TRBJ2-5; D gene unclear. The V gene's germline CDR1 is SEHNR and CDR2 FQNEAQ (reference sequence). This CDR3 spans 18 amino acids. The CDR3 DNA sequence: TGTGCCAGCAGCTCCCCTTCCAGGAATCTGATTCTCCAAGAGACCCAGCACTTC. It is translated as CASSSPSRNLILQETQHF.

This clonotype was seen only a few times. The chain is built from TRBV27 and TRBJ2-1; D is undetermined. V shed 2 bases and J shed 0 bases, with 8 bases lying between them. CDR3 length equals 15 residues. From germline, CDR1 is MNHEY and CDR2 SMNVEV (reference sequence). CDR3: CASSLGERSYNEQFF. DNA for the CDR3: TGTGCCAGCAGTTTAGGTGAGCGCTCCTACAATGAGCAGTTCTTC.

In this sample, this clonotype turned up many times. The CDR3 sequence is CAVSGRRAYEQYF. CDR3 sequence (DNA): TGTGCCGTTAGCGGGAGAAGGGCCTACGAGCAGTACTTC. The chain joins TRBV7-9 to TRBJ2-7; 9 bases agree with TRBD2. This CDR3 contains 13 residues. Germline lookup yields CDR1 SEHNR and CDR2 FQNEAQ (reference sequence). With 11 bases clipped from V and 2 bases from J, the junction kept 7 bases outside the gene matches.

This clonotype was observed many times. The genes are TRBV28 and TRBJ2-2, with D uncertain. The CDR3 has 13 amino acids. The germline V gene encodes CDR1 MDHEN and CDR2 SYDVKM. Trimming shortened V by 1 base and J by 6 bases, and 6 bases separated the two germline ends. The CDR3 sequence: CASSLLAAGELFF. The CDR3 DNA reads as TGTGCCAGCAGTTTATTGGCTGCCGGGGAGCTGTTTTTT.

This clonotype came up many times. The chain couples TRBV7-3 to TRBJ2-1; D unresolved. The CDR3 is 13 residues long. V lost 5 bases and J 6 bases, leaving 11 bases between the germline ends. Germline V lookup: CDR1 SGHTA, CDR2 FQGTGA. CDR3: CASSPLLGNEQFF. In DNA form, the CDR3 reads TGTGCCAGCAGCCCCCTACTGGGCAATGAGCAGTTCTTC. Together with reference TRBV7-3 and TRBJ2-1, the CDR3 gives the full variable domain: GAGVSQTPSNKVTEKGKYVELRCDPISGHTALYWYRQSLGQGPEFLIYFQGTGAADDSGLPNDRFFAVRPEGSVSTLKIQRTERGDSAVYLCASSPLLGNEQFFGPGTRLTVL.

This clonotype was seen ten or more times. This chain's CDR3 is CSGKRSLNSYNEQFF. CDR3 DNA: TGCAGTGGAAAGAGGAGCCTGAACTCCTACAATGAGCAGTTCTTC. This chain links TRBV20-1 with TRBJ2-1; D gene uncertain. The V end lost 7 bases, the J end lost 0 bases, and 16 bases lay between the germline ends. Germline-derived CDR1 and CDR2 are DFQATT and SNEGSKA (reference sequence). The length of the CDR3 is 15 residues.

This chain links TRBV7-6 with TRBJ2-5; 15 bases fit TRBD2. Trimming took 5 bases from V and 1 from J; bases not matched to a gene: 5. This CDR3 spans 17 amino acids. The germline CDR1 and CDR2 sequences are SGHVS and FNYEAQ. CDR3 DNA sequence: TGTGCCAGCAGCCCTGGGACTAGCGGGAGGTCCCAAGAGACCCAGTACTTC. Translated, it gives CASSPGTSGRSQETQYF.

The table lists this clonotype with many counts. The chain is built from TRBV3-1 and TRBJ1-1, with a tentative D call TRBD1 (6 bases). In germline, CDR1 is LGHDT, CDR2 YNNKEL (reference sequence). The CDR3 contains 14 residues. V shed 1 base and J shed 3 bases, with 9 bases lying between them. Here the CDR3 reads CASSQASGDTEAFF. CDR3 DNA sequence: TGTGCCAGCAGCCAAGCCTCAGGGGACACTGAAGCTTTCTTT.

The chain carries TRBV28 and TRBJ1-3; D is unresolved. With 4 bases removed from V and 0 bases from J, the gap between germline ends came to 13 bases. The CDR3 is 16 amino acids. Looked up from germline, CDR1 is MDHEN and CDR2 is SYDVKM. DNA of the CDR3: TGTGCCAGCAGTTGGAGGGATTGGAGCTCTGGAAACACCATATATTTT. Its protein product is CASSWRDWSSGNTIYF.

This clonotype was detected ten times or more. V and J are TRBV10-2 and TRBJ1-5; D call uncertain. The CDR3 runs 14 residues. Looked up from germline, CDR1 is WSHSY and CDR2 is SAAADI. The V end lost 2 bases, the J end lost 5 bases, and 10 bases lay between the germline ends. CDR3 in DNA: TGCGCCAGCAGTGAGACCCGCTACTATCAGCCCCAGCATTTT. Its protein is CASSETRYYQPQHF.

This clonotype was counted between two and nine times. The rearrangement links TRBV6-1 to TRBJ1-5, with D tentatively TRBD1 (6 bases). The CDR3 covers 14 residues. The V gene lost 6 bases and the J gene lost 3 bases, with 12 bases spanning the gap. From germline, CDR1 is MNHNS and CDR2 SASEGT. CDR3 region: CASSGQLFNQPQHF. CDR3 bases: TGTGCCAGCAGCGGACAGCTTTTCAATCAGCCCCAGCATTTT.

CDR3: CATHAGAGELFF. The DNA for the CDR3 is TGCGCCACCCATGCCGGGGCCGGGGAGCTGTTTTTT. The chain employs TRBV10-2 and TRBJ2-2; tentatively, D is TRBD2 (5 bases). This CDR3 has 12 amino acids. The ends were cut back, 10 bases at V and 6 bases at J, with 12 bases in the middle. Germline CDR1 is WSHSY and CDR2 is SAAADI.